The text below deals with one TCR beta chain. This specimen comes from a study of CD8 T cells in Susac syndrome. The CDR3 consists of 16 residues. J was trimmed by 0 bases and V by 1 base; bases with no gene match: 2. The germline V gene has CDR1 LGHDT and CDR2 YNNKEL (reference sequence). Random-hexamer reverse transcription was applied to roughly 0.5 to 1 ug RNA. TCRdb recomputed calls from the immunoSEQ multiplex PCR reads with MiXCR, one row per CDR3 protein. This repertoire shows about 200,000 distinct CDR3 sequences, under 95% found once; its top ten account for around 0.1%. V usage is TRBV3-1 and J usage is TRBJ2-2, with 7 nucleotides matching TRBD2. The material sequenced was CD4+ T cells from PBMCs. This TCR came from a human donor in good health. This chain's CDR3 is CASSQGLAANTGELFF. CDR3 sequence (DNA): TGTGCCAGCAGCCAAGGGCTAGCGGCGAACACCGGGGAGCTGTTTTTT.